The 20 T cell receptor beta chains in this list originate from one sample, sequenced in a study of T cells expressing NK-cell markers. TCRdb reprocessed the 5' RACE reads and keeps a single row for each CDR3 protein, giving no DNA. The table lists under 600,000 distinct CDR3 sequences. The sequenced sample consisted of blood T cells: a sorted CD56 or NKG2C T cell subset, CD4+ or CD8+ T cells, or bulk PBMC T cells (not recorded which). The receptors were gathered from a woman aged 50 to 65 in good health.

This chain uses TRBV20-1 with TRBJ2-3; TCRdb's D call of TRBD2 is untestable without DNA. There are 14 residues in the CDR3. Germline-derived CDR1 and CDR2 are DFQATT and SNEGSKA (reference sequence). Here the CDR3 reads CSASGGPGRDTQYF.

This CDR3 reads CASSLYSGATGYTF. This chain connects TRBV12-3 or TRBV12-4 to TRBJ1-2; as DNA is missing, the TRBD1 call by TCRdb cannot be tested. The CDR3 has 14 residues.

The chain has TRBV30 and TRBJ2-3; lacking DNA, the TRBD2 call made by TCRdb goes unchecked. This CDR3 region has 13 residues. The germline V gene has CDR1 GTSNPN and CDR2 SVGIG (reference sequence). CDR3 residues: CACAGLTTDTQYF.

This chain connects TRBV19 to TRBJ1-1; TCRdb returns TRBD1, unconfirmable since there is no DNA. CDR3 size: 12 residues. The V gene's germline CDR1 is LNHDA and CDR2 SQIVND (reference sequence). Here the CDR3 reads CASRYRGVEAFF. Filled out from reference TRBV19 and TRBJ1-1, the complete variable domain reads DGGITQSPKYLFRKEGQNVTLSCEQNLNHDAMYWYRQDPGQGLRLIYYSQIVNDFQKGDIAEGYSVSREKKESFPLTVTSAQKNPTAFYLCASRYRGVEAFFGQGTRLTVV.

The chain carries TRBV2 and TRBJ2-3; the TCRdb D gene call, TRBD2, has no DNA to confirm it. The CDR3 runs to 15 residues. Germline V CDR1 and CDR2: SNHLY, FYNNEI. The CDR3: CASRAGLGFADTQYF. The full variable domain, in which reference TRBV2 and TRBJ2-3 provide the parts outside the CDR3, is EPEVTQTPSHQVTQMGQEVILRCVPISNHLYFYWYRQILGQKVEFLVSFYNNEISEKSEIFDDQFSVERPDGSNFTLKIRSTKLEDSAMYFCASRAGLGFADTQYFGPGTRLTVL.

The CDR3 sequence is CSVARKLGNEQFF. The rearrangement joins TRBV29-1 to TRBJ2-1. The CDR3 loop spans 13 amino acids. CDR1 is SQVTM, CDR2 ANQGSEA, per germline.

The chain recombines TRBV20-1 with TRBJ1-2; TCRdb's D call, TRBD1, is unchecked because there is no DNA. The CDR3 is 13 amino acids. Germline CDR1 DFQATT, CDR2 SNEGSKA (reference sequence). This chain's CDR3 is CSARTGLDYGYTF.

V usage is TRBV5-1 and J usage is TRBJ2-1; TCRdb picks TRBD1, but there is no DNA to check that call. This CDR3 has 16 residues. In germline, CDR1 is SGHRS, CDR2 YFSETQ. The CDR3 reads CASSMGQGAPYNEQFF. The variable domain in full, completed from reference TRBV5-1 and TRBJ2-1, reads KAGVTQTPRYLIKTRGQQVTLSCSPISGHRSVSWYQQTPGQGLQFLFEYFSETQRNKGNFPGRFSGRQFSNSRSEMNVSTLELGDSALYLCASSMGQGAPYNEQFFGPGTRLTVL.

The chain combines TRBV12-3 or TRBV12-4 with TRBJ2-2; TCRdb outputs TRBD1, but without DNA this stays unchecked. The CDR3 consists of 14 residues. This CDR3 reads CASRRQGGTGELFF.

The chain links TRBV20-1 to TRBJ2-1; no DNA is available, so the TRBD2 call from TCRdb remains unchecked. Germline V lookup: CDR1 DFQATT, CDR2 SNEGSKA (reference sequence). This CDR3 contains 19 residues. The CDR3: CSARDLSASGRVSYNEQFF.

The chain joins TRBV5-1 to TRBJ2-1. Germline V gene sequence: CDR1 SGHRS, CDR2 YFSETQ. The CDR3 extends over 12 amino acids. CDR3 region: CASSPVYNEQFF.

This chain joins TRBV24-1 and TRBJ2-1; TCRdb's D call of TRBD1 is untestable without DNA. From germline, CDR1 is KGHDR and CDR2 SFDVKD. CDR3 length: 16 residues. The CDR3 protein is CATSDLGPTSYNEQFF.

CDR3 region: CASSPWDRISTNEKLFF. The rearrangement links TRBV3-1 to TRBJ1-4; TCRdb reports TRBD1, a call that lacks DNA to check it against. The CDR3 length is 17 residues. Germline V CDR1 and CDR2: LGHDT, YNNKEL (reference sequence).

This chain links TRBV10-1 with TRBJ2-3; checking the TCRdb D call of TRBD2 is not possible without DNA. Germline-derived CDR1 and CDR2 are WNHNN and SYGVQD (reference sequence). This CDR3 has 17 amino acids. The CDR3 protein is CASSGIRTSGAGRAQYF.

V and J are TRBV5-1 and TRBJ1-2; TCRdb's D gene call, TRBD1, goes unchecked for lack of DNA. The CDR3 spans 15 residues. Germline CDR1 reads SGHRS; CDR2 reads YFSETQ. The CDR3 region is CASSPGDRVDYGYTF.

CDR3 in amino acids: CASSLAGWDGEQFF. The chain combines TRBV7-6 with TRBJ2-1. CDR3 length: 14 amino acids. Germline loops: CDR1 SGHVS, CDR2 FNYEAQ.

V and J are TRBV11-3 and TRBJ2-1; checking the TCRdb D call of TRBD2 is not possible without DNA. From germline, CDR1 is SGHNT and CDR2 YENEEA. The CDR3 runs to 16 residues. CDR3 in amino acids: CASSLILGDPYNEQFF.

The genes are TRBV20-1 and TRBJ2-1; the TCRdb D gene call, TRBD2, has no DNA to confirm it. CDR1 DFQATT and CDR2 SNEGSKA come from the germline V gene (reference sequence). The CDR3 consists of 16 residues. The CDR3 spells CSAGVLTSGRKAEQFF.

The chain recombines TRBV6-4 with TRBJ2-1. This CDR3 contains 11 residues. In germline, CDR1 is MRHNA, CDR2 SNTAGT. Here the CDR3 reads CASSDLVEQFF.

V usage is TRBV12-3 or TRBV12-4 and J usage is TRBJ1-3. The CDR3 is made up of 16 amino acids. The CDR3 region is CASSLRPGHSGNTIYF.